A single sample is the source of the 32 T cell receptor beta chains below, sequenced in a study of T cells in localized non-small cell lung cancer. Assay: immunoSEQ multiplex PCR; the TCRdb copy retains only in-frame clones and omits some. The sample shows roughly 17,000 clones, around 88% of them seen only once. The sequences come from peripheral blood, collected before any cancer treatment. These receptors all stem from a male donor aged 60 or over with stage III lung adenocarcinoma.

The chain combines TRBV2 with TRBJ2-2; no clear D gene. Germline CDR1 and CDR2: SNHLY and FYNNEI. V was clipped by 5 bases and J by 7 bases, with 11 bases between them. There are 13 residues in the CDR3. For the CDR3, the DNA is TGTGCCAGCAGTATCAGATGGAGCGGGGAGCTGTTTTTT. Residues: CASSIRWSGELFF. Together with reference TRBV2 and TRBJ2-2, the CDR3 gives the full variable domain: EPEVTQTPSHQVTQMGQEVILRCVPISNHLYFYWYRQILGQKVEFLVSFYNNEISEKSEIFDDQFSVERPDGSNFTLKIRSTKLEDSAMYFCASSIRWSGELFFGEGSRLTVL.

This chain joins TRBV2 and TRBJ2-7; 9 bases fit TRBD2. Germline assignment: CDR1 SNHLY and CDR2 FYNNEI. The junction had 19 bases not matched to a gene; V was cut back by 6 bases and J by 7 bases. CDR3 size: 17 residues. In DNA, the CDR3 is TGTGCCAGCAGGCGGGCTCTTGGTAGCGGGGGTTCTGGAGAGCAGTACTTC. As protein: CASRRALGSGGSGEQYF.

Worth noting for this clone: Other DNA sequences in the sample encode the same CDR3. The gene calls are TRBV5-1 and TRBJ2-5, with 7 bases lining up with TRBD1. The J segment lost 1 base and the V segment lost 4 bases, leaving 4 bases of the junction unmatched. CDR3 length equals 14 residues. The germline gives CDR1 SGHRS, CDR2 YFSETQ. The CDR3 loop is CASSRDRTQETQYF. CDR3 DNA sequence: TGCGCCAGCAGCCGGGACAGAACCCAAGAGACCCAGTACTTC.

The V and J genes are TRBV7-9 and TRBJ2-3; unclear D gene. Germline V gene lookup returns CDR1 SEHNR and CDR2 FQNEAQ (reference sequence). With 3 bases removed from V and 4 bases from J, the gap between germline ends came to 8 bases. The CDR3 is 13 residues long. CDR3 DNA sequence: TGTGCCAGCAGCTTGTTGGGCGCAGATACGCAGTATTTT. Translation: CASSLLGADTQYF.

This chain links TRBV19 with TRBJ2-1, with TRBD2 matching over 10 bases. Germline V gene lookup returns CDR1 LNHDA and CDR2 SQIVND (reference sequence). The V and J ends lost 1 base and 2 bases, in that order; junction bases with no gene match: 5. CDR3 length: 17 residues. CDR3 coding DNA: TGTGCCAGTAGTATAGGAGGGACTAGCGTAGCCTACAATGAGCAGTTCTTC. Translating gives CASSIGGTSVAYNEQFF.

This rearrangement joins TRBV2 to TRBJ2-2; D not certain. V was trimmed by 4 bases and J by 6 bases, leaving 12 bases between them. CDR3 length equals 14 residues. Germline CDR1 reads SNHLY; CDR2 reads FYNNEI. The CDR3 DNA reads TGTGCCAGCAGTGTCGAGTTGCCCGCCGGGGAGCTGTTTTTT. This encodes CASSVELPAGELFF.

This clone was seen a handful of times. The CDR3 sequence is CASSFSWGMNTEAFF. The CDR3 DNA is TGTGCCAGCAGCTTCAGTTGGGGGATGAACACTGAAGCTTTCTTT. The chain carries TRBV14 and TRBJ1-1; D is possibly TRBD1 (5 bases). Germline CDR1 reads SGHDN; CDR2 reads FVKESK. There are 15 residues in the CDR3. V lost 5 bases, J lost 0 bases, and 13 bases lay in between.

The chain carries TRBV12-5 and TRBJ2-7; 8 bases fit TRBD1. The trim removed 6 bases at V and 2 bases at J, leaving 9 bases unmatched. CDR1 is LGHNT and CDR2 is FRNRAP in the germline V gene. There are 15 residues in the CDR3. CDR3 sequence (DNA): TGTGCTAGTGGCCGCGTAGGACAGGGACCCTACGAGCAGTACTTC. Translation: CASGRVGQGPYEQYF.

The chain is built from TRBV9 and TRBJ1-4, with D hard to call. This CDR3 has 14 amino acids. CDR1 is SGDLS and CDR2 is YYNGEE in the germline V gene. V was clipped by 1 base and J by 8 bases, with 12 bases between them. The CDR3 region is CASSVRPLGEKLFF. For the CDR3, the DNA is TGTGCCAGCAGCGTAAGACCTCTCGGGGAAAAACTGTTTTTT.

J is TRBJ1-2 and V is TRBV6-5; D might be TRBD1 (5 bases). CDR1 is MNHEY and CDR2 is SVGAGI in the germline V gene. Trimming removed 0 bases at V and 7 bases at J, with 18 bases between. There are 16 residues in the CDR3. CDR3 sequence: CASSYSGGRLLFGYTF. CDR3 sequence (DNA): TGTGCCAGCAGTTACTCGGGGGGTAGGCTCCTTTTTGGCTACACCTTC.

With regard to this clone: Given a far larger clone just one base away, this is likely a sequencing read error. The genes are TRBV5-4 and TRBJ1-2, with D possibly TRBD1 on 5 matching bases. CDR3 length: 14 amino acids. The V and J ends lost 0 bases and 5 bases respectively, with 11 bases between them. CDR1 SGHNT and CDR2 YYREEE come from the germline V gene (reference sequence). DNA for the CDR3: TGTGCCAGCAGCTTGGGCGACAGCTATTATGGCTACACCTTC. Protein sequence: CASSLGDSYYGYTF.

J is TRBJ2-4 and V is TRBV6-6; the D gene is possibly TRBD2 (5 bases). Germline lookup yields CDR1 MNHNY and CDR2 SVGAGI (reference sequence). V gave up 7 bases and J gave up 1 base, with 17 bases separating them. The CDR3 has 16 amino acids. CDR3 sequence reads: CASTRGEILAKNIQYF. In DNA, the CDR3 is TGTGCCAGCACACGGGGAGAAATTCTGGCCAAAAACATTCAGTACTTC.

This chain uses TRBV7-2 with TRBJ2-3; 7 bases line up with TRBD2. CDR1 and CDR2 from the germline V gene are SGHTA and FQGNSA. V was clipped by 6 bases and J by 4 bases; unmatched bases: 4. This CDR3 is built from 13 residues. CDR3 bases: TGTGCCAGCAGTCAACGGGGGGCAGATACGCAGTATTTT. Protein sequence: CASSQRGADTQYF.

The V and J genes are TRBV4-1 and TRBJ1-5; D remains ambiguous. Trimming pared 3 bases from V and 3 bases from J, leaving 9 bases between. CDR1 and CDR2 (germline): MGHRA, YSYEKL. The CDR3 is made up of 14 amino acids. CDR3 nucleotides: TGCGCCAGCAGCCAGCGGGTCCTCAATCAGCCCCAGCATTTT. This sequence encodes CASSQRVLNQPQHF.

V usage is TRBV11-2 and J usage is TRBJ1-2, with 7 bases that match TRBD1. The CDR3 is 12 residues long. The germline CDR1 and CDR2 sequences are SGHAT and FQNNGV. With V trimmed by 0 bases and J by 8 bases, 0 bases remained unmatched. The DNA of the CDR3 is TGTGCCAGCAGCTTAGAAGGGGGCGGCTACACCTTC. Translation gives CASSLEGGGYTF. Supplemented by reference TRBV11-2 and TRBJ1-2, the full variable domain reads EAGVAQSPRYKIIEKRQSVAFWCNPISGHATLYWYQQILGQGPKLLIQFQNNGVVDDSQLPKDRFSAERLKGVDSTLKIQPAKLEDSAVYLCASSLEGGGYTFGSGTRLTVV.

The V and J genes are TRBV19 and TRBJ2-2, with a tentative D call TRBD1 (6 bases). From germline, CDR1 is LNHDA and CDR2 SQIVND (reference sequence). V was cut by 5 bases and J by 6 bases, with 22 bases left in between. CDR3 size: 17 residues. In DNA, the CDR3 is TGTGCCAGTAGTCCAGGGGCTGGACCGCCTTCCCCCGGGGAGCTGTTTTTT. It encodes CASSPGAGPPSPGELFF.

The chain employs TRBV10-2 and TRBJ1-6; maybe TRBD1 (5 bases). Germline CDR1 is WSHSY and CDR2 is SAAADI. The V end was cut by 5 bases, the J end by 6 bases, with 11 bases between. This CDR3 contains 14 residues. CDR3 in amino acids: CASSLAGSNSPLHF. Here the CDR3 DNA reads TGCGCCAGCAGTCTCGCAGGGAGTAATTCACCCCTCCACTTT.

This clone was observed a handful of times. This sequence joins TRBV18 and TRBJ2-5; D not certain. The V gene's germline CDR1 is KGHSH and CDR2 LQKENI. V gave up 3 bases and J gave up 5 bases, with 7 bases separating them. The CDR3 length is 12 residues. CDR3 sequence: CASSPTGETQYF. The DNA of the CDR3 is TGTGCCAGCTCACCCACTGGGGAGACCCAGTACTTC.

This chain links TRBV5-1 with TRBJ2-7, with 13 bases identical to TRBD2. CDR3 length equals 15 residues. Germline assignment: CDR1 SGHRS and CDR2 YFSETQ. V shed 4 bases and J 6 bases; nucleotides not matched to a gene: 7. CDR3 region: CASSARLAGGGEQYF. In nucleotides, the CDR3 is TGCGCCAGCAGCGCAAGACTAGCGGGGGGAGGCGAGCAGTACTTC.

The chain has TRBV2 and TRBJ1-1; D uncertain. The V gene's germline CDR1 is SNHLY and CDR2 FYNNEI. CDR3 length: 18 residues. V gave up 6 bases and J gave up 3 bases, with 26 bases separating them. The CDR3 DNA is TGTGCCAGCAGAGTCAGGCTGGGTCAGGCCACCCTTGACACTGAAGCTTTCTTT. Protein sequence: CASRVRLGQATLDTEAFF.

This rearrangement joins TRBV5-4 to TRBJ2-5; a weak D match, TRBD2 (6 bases). The CDR3 extends over 15 amino acids. The V gene's germline CDR1 is SGHNT and CDR2 YYREEE (reference sequence). Between the trimmed V and J ends, which lost 6 bases and 4 bases, there was a span of 19 bases. CDR3 protein: CASTLKKGRRETQYF. The CDR3 DNA reads as TGTGCCAGCACCCTCAAGAAGGGGAGGCGAGAGACCCAGTACTTC.

The J gene is TRBJ1-6, the V gene TRBV7-9, with D possibly TRBD1 on 5 matching bases. V dropped 5 bases and J dropped 10 bases, with 15 bases sitting between them. The CDR3 loop spans 14 amino acids. Per germline, CDR1 SEHNR and CDR2 FQNEAQ (reference sequence). Here the CDR3 reads CASSGSGGISPLHF. The CDR3 region has the DNA TGTGCCAGCAGCGGGAGTGGGGGGATATCACCCCTCCACTTT.

Relative to its sample, this clone is large. The chain carries TRBV29-1 and TRBJ1-2; D call uncertain. The CDR3 runs 15 residues. Trimming shortened V by 3 bases and J by 4 bases, and 18 bases separated the two germline ends. From germline, CDR1 is SQVTM and CDR2 ANQGSEA. This chain's CDR3 is CSVDATPDGAYGYTF. CDR3 nucleotide sequence: TGCAGCGTTGACGCGACCCCTGACGGAGCCTATGGCTACACCTTC. The variable domain in full, completed from reference TRBV29-1 and TRBJ1-2, reads SAVISQKPSRDICQRGTSLTIQCQVDSQVTMMFWYRQQPGQSLTLIATANQGSEATYESGFVIDKFPISRPNLTFSTLTVSNMSPEDSSIYLCSVDATPDGAYGYTFGSGTRLTVV.

This chain joins TRBV4-1 and TRBJ2-5; D is tentatively TRBD1 or TRBD2 (5 bases each). Per the germline V gene, CDR1 is MGHRA and CDR2 is YSYEKL. V lost 1 base to trimming and J lost 4 bases, with 10 bases between them. The CDR3 loop spans 14 amino acids. The CDR3 sequence is CASSQGGSVETQYF. The CDR3 nucleotides are TGCGCCAGCAGCCAAGGGGGGTCGGTAGAGACCCAGTACTTC.

The J gene is TRBJ1-1, the V gene TRBV29-1; no firm D call. V was trimmed by 7 bases and J by 3 bases, leaving 18 bases between them. Germline CDR1 and CDR2: SQVTM and ANQGSEA. The CDR3 runs 14 residues. The chain's CDR3 is CSARGALLDTEAFF. For the CDR3, the DNA is TGCAGCGCTAGAGGAGCCCTTTTGGACACTGAAGCTTTCTTT.

This clone has only one observation. V usage is TRBV9 and J usage is TRBJ1-3; no definite D call. The CDR3 consists of 16 residues. Deletions cut 0 bases from V and 0 bases from J, with 10 bases between. Germline V CDR1 and CDR2: SGDLS, YYNGEE. The CDR3 nucleotides are TGTGCCAGCAGCGTAGGGGGAGGTTCCTCTGGAAACACCATATATTTT. This gives the protein CASSVGGGSSGNTIYF.

This clone has only one observation. This chain joins TRBV6-1 and TRBJ1-1; D not certain. The CDR3 has 13 amino acids. Trimming left V 2 bases short and J 11 bases short, with 15 bases between. The germline CDR1 and CDR2 sequences are MNHNS and SASEGT. The chain's CDR3 is CASSEYINAGAFF. In DNA, the CDR3 is TGTGCCAGCAGTGAATACATTAATGCTGGGGCTTTCTTT.

The chain carries TRBV9 and TRBJ2-5; D is possibly TRBD1 or TRBD2 (6 bases each). The germline V gene encodes CDR1 SGDLS and CDR2 YYNGEE. The V gene lost 4 bases and the J gene lost 5 bases, with 15 bases spanning the gap. The CDR3 is made up of 14 amino acids. The CDR3 region is CASSRRGAGETQYF. The CDR3 nucleotides read TGTGCCAGCAGCCGGAGGGGGGCAGGGGAGACCCAGTACTTC. The variable domain in full, with the rest retrieved from reference TRBV9 and TRBJ2-5, is DSGVTQTPKHLITATGQRVTLRCSPRSGDLSVYWYQQSLDQGLQFLIQYYNGEERAKGNILERFSAQQFPDLHSELNLSSLELGDSALYFCASSRRGAGETQYFGPGTRLLVL.

The chain employs TRBV12-5 and TRBJ1-6; 9 bases map to TRBD1. Trimming at V came to 0 bases and at J to 1 base, leaving 13 bases not matched to a gene. The CDR3 has 21 amino acids. Germline-derived CDR1 and CDR2 are LGHNT and FRNRAP. CDR3 loop: CASGLVLTGQGSGSYNSPLHF. CDR3 nucleotide sequence: TGTGCTAGTGGTTTGGTACTGACGGGACAGGGCTCCGGGTCCTATAATTCACCCCTCCACTTT. Full variable domain (rest looked up from reference TRBV12-5 and TRBJ1-6): DARVTQTPRHKVTEMGQEVTMRCQPILGHNTVFWYRQTMMQGLELLAYFRNRAPLDDSGMPKDRFSAEMPDATLATLKIQPSEPRDSAVYFCASGLVLTGQGSGSYNSPLHFGNGTRLTVT.

The gene calls are TRBV2 and TRBJ1-6; TRBD1 is a possible D gene (5 bases). Per germline, CDR1 SNHLY and CDR2 FYNNEI. Trimming removed 7 bases at V and 7 bases at J, with 14 bases between. The CDR3 consists of 14 residues. The CDR3 sequence is CASNRRDSNSPLHF. CDR3 sequence (DNA): TGTGCCAGCAACCGCCGGGACTCCAATTCACCCCTCCACTTT.

V is TRBV6-1 and J is TRBJ2-3; weak D call: TRBD1 (5 bases). Trimming removed 7 bases from V and 4 bases from J, with 15 bases in between. The CDR3 length is 14 residues. Germline V gives CDR1 MNHNS, CDR2 SASEGT. CDR3: CASKRTPNADTQYF. CDR3 bases: TGTGCCAGCAAAAGGACACCTAACGCAGATACGCAGTATTTT.

The chain combines TRBV19 with TRBJ1-1; 8 bases are a match to TRBD1. J gave up 2 bases and V 7 bases, and 9 bases lay outside the gene matches. CDR3 length equals 15 residues. Germline V lookup: CDR1 LNHDA, CDR2 SQIVND (reference sequence). The CDR3 spells CASNQGALINTEAFF. The CDR3 DNA reads as TGTGCCAGTAACCAGGGGGCCCTTATCAACACTGAAGCTTTCTTT.